This T cell receptor (beta chain) was recorded in a study of T cell repertoires in cytomegalovirus infection. The wider study: Public TCR beta signatures indicated both CMV infection and matching HLA type.

Trimming removed 3 bases from V and 2 bases from J, with 10 bases in between. CDR1 is GTSNPN, CDR2 SVGIG, per germline (reference sequence). The CDR3 covers 13 residues. TCRdb re-called the reads through MiXCR, storing one row per CDR3 protein. The sample comprises fewer than 250,000 distinct CDR3 sequences, around an eighth of which are singletons, and approximately 1.6% rests with the top ten. Notes on this clonotype: No antigen is known for it.

Findings and limits, study-wide: Dominating the ex vivo response were HLA-C-restricted CMV-specific TCR beta clonotypes.

This chain uses TRBV30 with TRBJ1-2, with D possibly matching TRBD1 (5 bases). The sequence derives from a human donor in good health (CMV status not recorded). Some clones in this sample may be carry-over from other donors' samples. Input material: PBMCs. The CDR3 region is CAWRTDPNYGYTF. In DNA, the CDR3 is TGTGCCTGGAGGACAGACCCGAACTATGGCTACACCTTC.